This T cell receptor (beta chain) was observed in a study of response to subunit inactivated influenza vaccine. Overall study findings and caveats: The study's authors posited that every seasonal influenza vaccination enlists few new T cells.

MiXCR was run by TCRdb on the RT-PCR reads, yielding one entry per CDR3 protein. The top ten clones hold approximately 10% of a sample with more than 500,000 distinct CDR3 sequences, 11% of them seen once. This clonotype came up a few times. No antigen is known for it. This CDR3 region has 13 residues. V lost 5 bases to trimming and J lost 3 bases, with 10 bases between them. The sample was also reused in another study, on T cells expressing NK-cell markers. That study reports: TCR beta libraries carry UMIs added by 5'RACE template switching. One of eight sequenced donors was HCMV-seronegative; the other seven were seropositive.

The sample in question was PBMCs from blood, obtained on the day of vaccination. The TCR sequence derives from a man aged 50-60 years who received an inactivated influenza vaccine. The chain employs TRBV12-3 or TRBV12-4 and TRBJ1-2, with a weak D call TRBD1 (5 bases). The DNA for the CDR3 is TGTGCCAGCAGTCTTGGGGCTCACTATGGCTACACCTTC. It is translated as CASSLGAHYGYTF.